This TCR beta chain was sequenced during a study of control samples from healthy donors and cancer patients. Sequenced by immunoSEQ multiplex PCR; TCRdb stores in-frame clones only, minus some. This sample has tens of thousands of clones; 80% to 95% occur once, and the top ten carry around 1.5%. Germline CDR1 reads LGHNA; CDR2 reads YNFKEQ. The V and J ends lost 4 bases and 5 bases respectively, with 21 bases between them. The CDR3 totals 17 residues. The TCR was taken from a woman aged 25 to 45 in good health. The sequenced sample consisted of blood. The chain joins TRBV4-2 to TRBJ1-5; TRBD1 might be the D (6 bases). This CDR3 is CASSLRGPGEGDQPQHF. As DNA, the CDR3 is TGTGCCAGCAGCCTAAGAGGTCCAGGGGAAGGGGATCAGCCCCAGCATTTT.